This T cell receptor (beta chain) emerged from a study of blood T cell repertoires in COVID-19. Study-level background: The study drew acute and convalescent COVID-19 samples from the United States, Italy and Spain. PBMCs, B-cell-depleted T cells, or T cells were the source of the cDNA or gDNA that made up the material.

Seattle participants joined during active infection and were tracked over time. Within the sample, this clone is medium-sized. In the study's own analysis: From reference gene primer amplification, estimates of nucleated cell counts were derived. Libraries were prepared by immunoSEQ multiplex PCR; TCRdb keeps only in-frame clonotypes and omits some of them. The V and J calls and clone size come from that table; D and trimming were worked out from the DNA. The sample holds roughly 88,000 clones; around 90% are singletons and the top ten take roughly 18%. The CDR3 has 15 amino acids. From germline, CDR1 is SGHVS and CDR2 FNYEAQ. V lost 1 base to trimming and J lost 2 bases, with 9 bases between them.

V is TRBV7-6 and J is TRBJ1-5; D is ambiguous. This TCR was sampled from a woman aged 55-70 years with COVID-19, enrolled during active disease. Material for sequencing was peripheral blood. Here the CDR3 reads CASSLEAGRNQPQHF. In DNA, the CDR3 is TGTGCCAGCAGCTTAGAAGCGGGTCGCAATCAGCCCCAGCATTTT.